What follows describes a single T cell receptor (beta chain). TCRdb's copy holds only in-frame clones and misses some; the assay was immunoSEQ multiplex PCR. Found here are approximately 83,000 clones, approximately 92% of them singletons; the top ten hold 3.5% to 4.5%. The record originates from a study of T cell changes during pregnancy in multiple sclerosis. The V segment lost 9 bases and the J segment 1 base; nucleotides outside the gene matches: 8. Germline V gives CDR1 LNHDA, CDR2 SQIVND (reference sequence). This CDR3 region has 15 residues. The rearrangement links TRBV19 to TRBJ2-1; the match to TRBD1 covers 8 bases. The source of this sequence is a female donor with multiple sclerosis, enrolled in a pregnancy study. Sequences were derived from peripheral blood, sampled in the first trimester of pregnancy. The CDR3 DNA is TGTGCCAGCACCGGACAGGGCCTATCCTACAATGAGCAGTTCTTC. Its translation: CASTGQGLSYNEQFF.